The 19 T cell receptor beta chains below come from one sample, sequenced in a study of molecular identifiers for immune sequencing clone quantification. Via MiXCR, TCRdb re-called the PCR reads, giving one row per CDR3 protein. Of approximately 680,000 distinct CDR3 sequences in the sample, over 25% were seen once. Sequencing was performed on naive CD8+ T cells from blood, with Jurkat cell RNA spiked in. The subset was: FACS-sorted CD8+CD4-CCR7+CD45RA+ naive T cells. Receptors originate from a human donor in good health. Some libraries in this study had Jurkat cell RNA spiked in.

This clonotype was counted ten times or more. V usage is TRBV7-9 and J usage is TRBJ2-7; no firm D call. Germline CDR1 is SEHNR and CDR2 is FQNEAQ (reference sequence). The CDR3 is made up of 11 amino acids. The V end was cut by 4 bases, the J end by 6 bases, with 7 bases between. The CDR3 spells CASSSLLEQYF. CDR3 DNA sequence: TGTGCCAGCAGCTCCCTCCTCGAGCAGTACTTC.

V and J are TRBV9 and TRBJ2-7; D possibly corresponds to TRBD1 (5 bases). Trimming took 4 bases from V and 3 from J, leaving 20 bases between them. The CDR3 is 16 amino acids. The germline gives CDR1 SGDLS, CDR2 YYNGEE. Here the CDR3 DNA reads TGTGCCAGCAGCACGGACCCCGACAGTCTCAACTACGAGCAGTACTTC. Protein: CASSTDPDSLNYEQYF.

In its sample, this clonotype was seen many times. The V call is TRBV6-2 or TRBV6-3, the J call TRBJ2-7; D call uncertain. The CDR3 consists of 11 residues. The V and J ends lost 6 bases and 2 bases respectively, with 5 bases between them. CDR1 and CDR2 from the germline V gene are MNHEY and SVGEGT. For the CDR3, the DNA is TGTGCCAGCAGCTACACCTACGAGCAGTACTTC. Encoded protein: CASSYTYEQYF.

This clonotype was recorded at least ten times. This chain's CDR3 is CASRSDRLVLYF. CDR3 bases: TGTGCCAGCAGATCGGACAGATTGGTCCTGTACTTC. The chain carries TRBV2 and TRBJ2-7; tentatively, D is TRBD1 (6 bases). The CDR3 is 12 residues long. V was cut by 6 bases and J by 12 bases, with 18 bases left in between. Germline CDR1 reads SNHLY; CDR2 reads FYNNEI.

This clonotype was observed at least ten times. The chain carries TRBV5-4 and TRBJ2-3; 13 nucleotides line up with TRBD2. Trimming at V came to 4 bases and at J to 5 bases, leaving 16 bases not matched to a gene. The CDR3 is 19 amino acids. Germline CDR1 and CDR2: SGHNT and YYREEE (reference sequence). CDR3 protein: CASSPRTSGRLISRDTQYF. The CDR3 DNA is TGTGCCAGCAGCCCACGGACTAGCGGGAGACTAATTTCGAGAGATACGCAGTATTTT.

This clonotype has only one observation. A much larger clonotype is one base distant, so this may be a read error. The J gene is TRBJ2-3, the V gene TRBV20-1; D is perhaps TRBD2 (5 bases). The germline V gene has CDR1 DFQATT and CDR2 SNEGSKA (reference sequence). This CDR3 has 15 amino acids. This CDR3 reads CSASRLDGSTDTQCF. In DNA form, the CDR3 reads TGCAGTGCTAGTCGGCTAGATGGGAGCACAGATACGCAGTGTTTT.

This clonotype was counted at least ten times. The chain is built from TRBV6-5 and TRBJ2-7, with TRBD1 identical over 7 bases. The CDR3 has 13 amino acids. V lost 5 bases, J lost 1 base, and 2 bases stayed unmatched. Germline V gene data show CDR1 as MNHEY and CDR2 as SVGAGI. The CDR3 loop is CASSRGQSYEQYF. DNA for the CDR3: TGTGCCAGCAGTCGGGGACAGTCCTACGAGCAGTACTTC.

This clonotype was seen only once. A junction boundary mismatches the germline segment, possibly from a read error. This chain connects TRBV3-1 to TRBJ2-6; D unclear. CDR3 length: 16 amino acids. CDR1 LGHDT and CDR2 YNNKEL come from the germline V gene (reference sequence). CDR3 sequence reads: CTSSHPTDGGANVLTF. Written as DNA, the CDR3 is TGTACCAGCAGCCATCCCACGGATGGGGGGGCCAACGTCCTGACTTTC.

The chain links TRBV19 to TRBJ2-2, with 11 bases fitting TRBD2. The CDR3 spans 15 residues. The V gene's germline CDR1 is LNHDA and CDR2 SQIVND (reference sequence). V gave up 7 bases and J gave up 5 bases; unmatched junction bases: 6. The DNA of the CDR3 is TGTGCCAGTACCCCGTCTAGCGGGGGGACCGGGGAGCTGTTTTTT. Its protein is CASTPSSGGTGELFF.

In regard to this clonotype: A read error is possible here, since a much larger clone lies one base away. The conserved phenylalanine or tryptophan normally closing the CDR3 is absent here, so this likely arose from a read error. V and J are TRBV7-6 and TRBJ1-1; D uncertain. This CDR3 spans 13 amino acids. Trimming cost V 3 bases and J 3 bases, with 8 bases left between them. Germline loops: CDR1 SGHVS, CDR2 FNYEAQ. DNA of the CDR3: TGTGCCAGCAGCTTTAGGTTGGACACTGAAGCTTTCTCT. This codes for CASSFRLDTEAFS.

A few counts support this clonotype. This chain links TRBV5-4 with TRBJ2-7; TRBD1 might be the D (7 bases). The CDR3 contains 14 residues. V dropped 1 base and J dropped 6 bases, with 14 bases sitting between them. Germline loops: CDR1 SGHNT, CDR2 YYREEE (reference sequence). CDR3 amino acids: CASSLHGGGGEQYF. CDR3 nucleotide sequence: TGTGCCAGCAGCTTGCATGGAGGGGGCGGCGAGCAGTACTTC.

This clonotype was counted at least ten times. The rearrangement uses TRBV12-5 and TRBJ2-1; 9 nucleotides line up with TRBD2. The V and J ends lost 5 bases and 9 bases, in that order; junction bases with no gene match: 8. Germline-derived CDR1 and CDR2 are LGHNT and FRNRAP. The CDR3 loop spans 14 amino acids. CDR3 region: CASGPPELAGEQFF. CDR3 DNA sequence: TGTGCTAGTGGTCCCCCCGAACTAGCGGGTGAGCAGTTCTTC. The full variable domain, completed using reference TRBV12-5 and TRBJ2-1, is DARVTQTPRHKVTEMGQEVTMRCQPILGHNTVFWYRQTMMQGLELLAYFRNRAPLDDSGMPKDRFSAEMPDATLATLKIQPSEPRDSAVYFCASGPPELAGEQFFGPGTRLTVL.

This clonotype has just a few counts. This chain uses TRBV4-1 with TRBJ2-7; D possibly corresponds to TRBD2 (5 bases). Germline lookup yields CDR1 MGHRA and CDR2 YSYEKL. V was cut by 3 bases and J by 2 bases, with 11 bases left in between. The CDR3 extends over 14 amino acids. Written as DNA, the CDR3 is TGCGCCAGCAGCCATAGAGCGGACCCCTACGAGCAGTACTTC. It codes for CASSHRADPYEQYF.

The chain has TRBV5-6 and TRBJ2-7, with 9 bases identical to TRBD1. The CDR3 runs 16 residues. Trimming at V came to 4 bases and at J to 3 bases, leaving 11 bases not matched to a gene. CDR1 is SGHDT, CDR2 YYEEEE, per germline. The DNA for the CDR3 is TGTGCCAGCAGCCTGGCAGGACAGGGGATTATCTACGAGCAGTACTTC. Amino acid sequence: CASSLAGQGIIYEQYF.

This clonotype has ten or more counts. CDR3 coding DNA: TGTGCCAGCAGTGGACGGGTCCAAAAGGACCCCCAGCATTTT. This sequence encodes CASSGRVQKDPQHF. The chain carries TRBV6-4 and TRBJ1-5; no clear D. Germline V CDR1 and CDR2: MRHNA, SNTAGT. The CDR3 extends over 14 amino acids. Trimming stripped 4 bases from V and 10 bases from J, with 17 bases between.

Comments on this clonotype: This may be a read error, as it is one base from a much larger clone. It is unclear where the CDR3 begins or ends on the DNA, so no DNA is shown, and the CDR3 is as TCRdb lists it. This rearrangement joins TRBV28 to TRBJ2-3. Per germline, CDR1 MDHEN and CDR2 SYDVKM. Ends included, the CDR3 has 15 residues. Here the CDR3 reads CASTRVAEGTDTLYF.

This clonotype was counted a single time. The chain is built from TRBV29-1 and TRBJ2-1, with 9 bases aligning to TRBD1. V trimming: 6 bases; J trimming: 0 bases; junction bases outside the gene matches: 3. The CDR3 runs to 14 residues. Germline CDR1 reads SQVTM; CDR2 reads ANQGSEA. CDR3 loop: CSVDRGSSYNEQFF. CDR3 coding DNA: TGCAGCGTAGACAGGGGGAGCTCCTACAATGAGCAGTTCTTC.

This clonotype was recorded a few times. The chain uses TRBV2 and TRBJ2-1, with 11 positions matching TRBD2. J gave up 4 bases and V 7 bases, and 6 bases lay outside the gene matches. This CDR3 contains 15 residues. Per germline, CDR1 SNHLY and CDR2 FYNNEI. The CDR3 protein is CASIRLAGPYNEQFF. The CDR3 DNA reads TGTGCCAGCATTCGACTAGCGGGACCGTACAATGAGCAGTTCTTC.

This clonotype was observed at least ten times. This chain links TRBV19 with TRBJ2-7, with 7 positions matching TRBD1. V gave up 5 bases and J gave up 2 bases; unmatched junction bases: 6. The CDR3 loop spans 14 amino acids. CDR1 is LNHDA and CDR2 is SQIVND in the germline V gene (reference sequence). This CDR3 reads CASSVSGTAYEQYF. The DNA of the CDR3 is TGTGCCAGTAGTGTCTCCGGGACAGCCTACGAGCAGTACTTC. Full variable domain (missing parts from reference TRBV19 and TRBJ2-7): DGGITQSPKYLFRKEGQNVTLSCEQNLNHDAMYWYRQDPGQGLRLIYYSQIVNDFQKGDIAEGYSVSREKKESFPLTVTSAQKNPTAFYLCASSVSGTAYEQYFGPGTRLTVT.